Included here is one T cell receptor beta chain sequence, with context. Its specificity is unknown. These data come from a study of T cells after posttransplantation cyclophosphamide. Regarding the study as a whole: Tissue-infiltrating T cells from skin or gut overlapped little with blood T cells. Donor-recipient repertoire similarity was low at 1-2 months, rising over year one.

CDR1 is KGHSH, CDR2 LQKENI, per germline. V dropped 3 bases and J dropped 0 bases, with 15 bases sitting between them. CDR3 length: 18 residues. Assay: immunoSEQ multiplex PCR; the TCRdb copy retains only in-frame clones and omits some. The sample contains under 15,000 clones, approximately 81% of which appear only once. Controls had myeloablative marrow grafts with methotrexate and calcineurin inhibitor, sampled at 1 year. The material sequenced was PBMCs, taken roughly 370 days after allogeneic stem cell transplant with calcineurin inhibitor and methotrexate. This chain connects TRBV18 to TRBJ2-6; D call uncertain. The source of this sequence is a male patient in his thirties who received an allogeneic stem cell transplant from an unrelated donor, was CMV-positive, and had acute GVHD only. T cells may partly derive from the graft donor. CDR3 protein: CASSPKARLGSGANVLTF. The DNA of the CDR3 is TGTGCCAGCTCACCTAAAGCCCGCCTAGGCTCTGGGGCCAACGTCCTGACTTTC.